The sequence of this T cell receptor (beta chain) was determined in a study of blood T cell repertoires in COVID-19. About the study: COVID-19 samples collected from the United States, Italy and Spain covered acute and convalescent phases. PBMCs, B-cell-depleted T cells, or T cells were the source of the cDNA or gDNA that made up the material.

CDR1 LGHDT and CDR2 YNNKEL come from the germline V gene (reference sequence). V was pared by 5 bases and J by 4 bases, with 7 bases of the junction left unmatched. There are 16 residues in the CDR3. Original processing notes: Amplifying reference gene primers gave estimates of nucleated cell counts. TCRdb's copy holds only in-frame clones and misses some; the assay was immunoSEQ multiplex PCR. That table supplies the V and J calls and clone size; D and trimming were determined from the DNA. The data contain some 210,000 clones, about 85% of them singletons. The clonotype originates from a human donor in a cohort sampled during active COVID-19. Sequenced: peripheral blood. V is TRBV3-1 (or the pseudogene TRBV3-2) and J is TRBJ1-6, with TRBD1 identical over 8 bases. CDR3 nucleotides: TGTGCCAGCAGCGTACGACAGGGGCTTTATAATTCACCCCTCCACTTT. Translating gives CASSVRQGLYNSPLHF.